This T cell receptor (beta chain) was observed in a study of human T cells and chemical hapten exposure. In the study overall: Sensitization involved placing 2% DPC onto a roughly 2 cm by roughly 2 cm region of upper inner arm skin.

Points on this clonotype: As yet, its antigen is unknown. An end of the junction does not agree with germline; a read error may underlie this.

This CDR3 has 15 amino acids. Germline V gene data show CDR1 as PRHDT and CDR2 as FYEKMQ (reference sequence). One entry per CDR3 protein, called by TCRdb with MiXCR from the RACE reads. The sample holds some 170,000 distinct CDR3 sequences, 25% to 30% seen once. Study conclusions and caveats: Donors in the study had alopecia, meaning their immune response may differ from healthy people's.

As to time point: patch test 3, about 24 weeks after DPC sensitization. This sample's treatment: therapeutic diphenylcyclopropenone sensitization with weekly scalp DPC. V and J are TRBV13 and TRBJ2-7; 9 bases map to TRBD1. Sequencing used whole blood, obtained in connection with sensitization to the hapten diphenylcyclopropenone (DPC). The receptor's source is a woman aged 18-29 years with alopecia areata. Some clones in this sample may be carry-over from other donors' samples. This CDR3 is CANSLDRDRVDEQYF. In DNA form, the CDR3 reads TGTGCCAACAGCTTAGACCGGGACAGGGTGGACGAGCAGTACTTC.